This T cell receptor beta chain was documented in a study of T cells after somatic rescue of genetic block. Clones were read by immunoSEQ multiplex PCR, and TCRdb kept only the in-frame ones, dropping some. The sample lists roughly 110,000 clones, 85% to 95% occurring once. This CDR3 comprises 18 residues. The V and J ends lost 1 base and 6 bases, in that order; junction bases with no gene match: 11. The germline CDR1 and CDR2 sequences are MGHRA and YSYEKL. This receptor was taken from a woman under 30. Sample: peripheral blood mononuclear cells (PBMCs). The chain couples TRBV4-1 to TRBJ2-3, with TRBD1 matching 12 bases. As DNA, the CDR3 is TGCGCCAGCAGCCAAGTTACCCCGGGACAGGGGGCTACGGATACGCAGTATTTT. This encodes CASSQVTPGQGATDTQYF.